The next 18 T cell receptor beta chains were all read from a single sample in a study of memory CD4+ T cells and cytomegalovirus serostatus. The sort gate was single viable CD3+CD4+CD8-CD45RO+ cells for memory CD4+ T cells. TCRdb's copy holds only in-frame clones and misses some; the assay was immunoSEQ multiplex PCR. The sample gives tens of thousands of clones, roughly 80% of which show up once; around 0.83% is in the top ten. Sequenced material: memory CD4+ T cells from blood. The receptor set was obtained from an adult in good health and CMV-seronegative.

This clone was recorded once. The chain couples TRBV28 to TRBJ2-5, with unresolved D. The germline V gene has CDR1 MDHEN and CDR2 SYDVKM. This CDR3 has 11 amino acids. The germline V and J ends were trimmed by 5 bases and 5 bases, with 6 bases remaining between them. Here the CDR3 DNA reads TGTGCCAGCAGTCTTTATGAGACCCAGTACTTC. This translates into CASSLYETQYF.

This chain's CDR3 is CASSLLLGGGPSTDTQYF. The DNA of the CDR3 is TGTGCCAGCAGCTTATTACTCGGCGGGGGACCTAGCACAGATACGCAGTATTTT. V and J are TRBV7-8 and TRBJ2-3, with 7 bases matching TRBD2. The junction had 11 bases not matched to a gene; V was cut back by 2 bases and J by 0 bases. Germline assignment: CDR1 SGHVS and CDR2 FQNEAQ. The CDR3 runs to 18 residues.

The CDR3 sequence: CASSSHPSGSNTGELFF. CDR3 nucleotides: TGTGCCAGCAGCTCCCACCCCTCCGGGTCGAACACCGGGGAGCTGTTTTTT. The chain couples TRBV5-5 to TRBJ2-2, with unresolved D. In germline, CDR1 is SGHKS, CDR2 YYEKEE (reference sequence). This CDR3 contains 17 residues. V gave up 3 bases and J gave up 0 bases, with 15 bases separating them.

This clone was picked up one time. The chain is built from TRBV6-1 and TRBJ1-6, with 7 nucleotides matching TRBD1. There are 15 residues in the CDR3. V was clipped by 10 bases and J by 7 bases; unmatched bases: 13. CDR1 is MNHNS, CDR2 SASEGT, per germline. The CDR3 nucleotides are TGTGCCACCGGGCACGACAGGGCCGCCAATTCACCCCTCCACTTT. Residues: CATGHDRAANSPLHF.

V is TRBV5-1 and J is TRBJ2-7; TRBD2 agrees at 9 bases. The CDR3 is 14 amino acids. Per the germline V gene, CDR1 is SGHRS and CDR2 is YFSETQ. Unmatched junction bases numbered 5, after V lost 4 bases and J lost 3 bases. The CDR3 DNA is TGCGCCAGCAGCGTGACTAGCGGAAACTACGAGCAGTACTTC. Protein sequence: CASSVTSGNYEQYF.

The table lists this clone with a count of one. The gene calls are TRBV7-9 and TRBJ1-2, with a weak D call TRBD1 (5 bases). Per the germline V gene, CDR1 is SEHNR and CDR2 is FQNEAQ (reference sequence). The CDR3 sequence is 13 residues long. Trimming left V 2 bases short and J 2 bases short, with 6 bases between. The CDR3 is CASSLRQNYGYTF. CDR3 coding DNA: TGTGCCAGCAGCTTACGACAGAACTATGGCTACACCTTC.

This chain uses TRBV6-5 with TRBJ1-6, with D maybe TRBD1 (6 bases). Germline lookup yields CDR1 MNHEY and CDR2 SVGAGI. The CDR3 is 13 residues long. V lost 6 bases to trimming and J lost 8 bases, with 11 bases between them. The CDR3 DNA reads TGTGCCAGCAGCAGGGACACCTATTCACCCCTCCACTTT. Translating it yields CASSRDTYSPLHF.

V gene TRBV2 combines with J gene TRBJ2-2; TRBD1 is a possible D gene (6 bases). V shed 6 bases and J shed 6 bases, with 11 bases lying between them. This CDR3 contains 13 residues. Germline V gene data show CDR1 as SNHLY and CDR2 as FYNNEI. CDR3 bases: TGTGCCAGCAGCGCGGACAGTCCCGGGGAGCTGTTTTTT. It translates to CASSADSPGELFF.

A single count supports this clone. The chain links TRBV5-5 to TRBJ2-5, with 12 nucleotides matching TRBD2. CDR3 length: 13 amino acids. Germline CDR1 and CDR2: SGHKS and YYEKEE (reference sequence). The trim removed 4 bases at V and 13 bases at J, leaving 8 bases unmatched. CDR3 amino acids: CASSLWTSGVGYF. The CDR3 bases are TGTGCCAGCAGCCTTTGGACTAGCGGGGTAGGGTACTTC. Looking up the rest from reference TRBV5-5 and TRBJ2-5 gives the full variable domain: DAGVTQSPTHLIKTRGQQVTLRCSPISGHKSVSWYQQVLGQGPQFIFQYYEKEERGRGNFPDRFSARQFPNYSSELNVNALLLGDSALYLCASSLWTSGVGYFGPGTRLLVL.

The chain combines TRBV7-9 with TRBJ2-3; 12 nucleotides align to TRBD2. The CDR3 has 16 amino acids. Germline V CDR1 and CDR2: SEHNR, FQNEAQ (reference sequence). The V segment lost 5 bases and the J segment 1 base; nucleotides outside the gene matches: 4. CDR3 in DNA: TGTGCCAGCAGCCGGACTAGCGGGGTTCGCACAGATACGCAGTATTTT. It specifies CASSRTSGVRTDTQYF.

V gene TRBV9 combines with J gene TRBJ2-3; D may be TRBD2 (6 bases). V was shortened by 3 bases and J by 2 bases, with 13 bases between the two germline ends. Looked up from germline, CDR1 is SGDLS and CDR2 is YYNGEE. This CDR3 spans 15 amino acids. The CDR3 DNA reads TGTGCCAGCAGCGGACATCGGGGGACCACAGATACGCAGTATTTT. Translating it yields CASSGHRGTTDTQYF.

Points on this clone: At one end the junction does not follow the germline gene, possibly because of a read error. DNA of the CDR3: TGTGCCTGGAGTGCCAATTTAGGGTCTGAGGCTTTCTTT. It encodes CAWSANLGSEAFF. The rearrangement uses TRBV30 and TRBJ1-1; D gene uncertain. CDR1 and CDR2 (germline): GTSNPN, SVGIG (reference sequence). The CDR3 sequence is 13 residues long. The variable domain in full, completed from reference TRBV30 and TRBJ1-1, reads SQTIHQWPATLVQPVGSPLSLECTVEGTSNPNLYWYRQAAGRGLQLLFYSVGIGQISSEVPQNLSASRPQDRQFILSSKKLLLSDSGFYLCAWSANLGSEAFFGQGTRLTVV.

This rearrangement joins TRBV28 to TRBJ2-7; D may be TRBD1 (6 bases). In germline, CDR1 is MDHEN, CDR2 SYDVKM. Trimming cost V 8 bases and J 4 bases, with 12 bases left between them. The length of the CDR3 is 12 residues. The CDR3 coding sequence is TGTGCCAGCGGGACAACTCATTACGAGCAGTACTTC. Translated, it gives CASGTTHYEQYF.

The chain links TRBV18 to TRBJ1-3, with D unresolved. CDR1 and CDR2 (germline): KGHSH, LQKENI. Deletions cut 4 bases from V and 2 bases from J, with 12 bases between. The CDR3 totals 15 residues. In DNA form, the CDR3 reads TGTGCCAGCTCACTCCAGGCCGCCCCTGGAAACACCATATATTTT. The encoded protein is CASSLQAAPGNTIYF.

This sequence joins TRBV19 and TRBJ1-1; D is perhaps TRBD1 (5 bases). The CDR3 totals 15 residues. The germline gives CDR1 LNHDA, CDR2 SQIVND (reference sequence). V was cut by 7 bases and J by 0 bases, with 15 bases left in between. In DNA, the CDR3 is TGTGCCAGTAATCCTCCGGGACTTTTGAACACTGAAGCTTTCTTT. Amino acid sequence: CASNPPGLLNTEAFF.

This chain connects TRBV18 to TRBJ2-5; the D is unclear. Germline CDR1 is KGHSH and CDR2 is LQKENI. V was cut by 3 bases and J by 2 bases, with 13 bases left in between. This CDR3 is built from 15 residues. CDR3 protein: CASSPGYGDQETQYF. The CDR3 nucleotides are TGTGCCAGCTCACCTGGTTACGGTGATCAAGAGACCCAGTACTTC.

The chain couples TRBV5-4 to TRBJ2-2; tentative D call: TRBD1 (6 bases). The CDR3 is made up of 14 amino acids. Trimming removed 0 bases from V and 5 bases from J, with 8 bases in between. Germline V gene sequence: CDR1 SGHNT, CDR2 YYREEE (reference sequence). In nucleotides, the CDR3 is TGTGCCAGCAGCTTGGGGACAGAAACCGGGGAGCTGTTTTTT. The encoded protein is CASSLGTETGELFF.

The chain employs TRBV2 and TRBJ2-7; D might be TRBD2 (5 bases). V gave up 5 bases and J gave up 6 bases, with 14 bases separating them. Germline V gene lookup returns CDR1 SNHLY and CDR2 FYNNEI. CDR3 size: 13 residues. The CDR3: CASSFGNPGEQYF. For the CDR3, the DNA is TGTGCCAGCAGTTTCGGGAACCCCGGCGAGCAGTACTTC.